This TCR beta chain derives from a study of vaccination and CD4 T cells after COVID-19 (dated by TCRdb to between 2021 and 2022). Turning to the overall study: Convalescent patients had a positive SARS-CoV-2 result on nasal swab PCR, and of these patients, several had mild disease and one had severe disease. The convalescent cohort comprised six males and four females, including two Hispanic individuals, seven Caucasians, two Asians and one multiracial person. Participants got two doses of the Pfizer-BioNTech BNT162b2 vaccine (n=8) or two doses of the Moderna mRNA-1273 vaccine (n=2). Post-COVID blood samples were collected from convalescent patients a median of around 100 days after diagnosis, with a range of about 35 to 161 days. The time from the second vaccine dose to post-vaccine blood sampling had a median of around 72 days and ranged from about 14 to 241 days. Overlapping spike peptide pools from SARS-CoV-2 and from the common cold coronaviruses HCoV-NL63, HCoV-OC43 and HCoV-229E were used as culture stimuli. Control cultures received a CEFX viral epitope pool as the positive control, an HIV-1 Nef peptide pool as the negative control, or no peptide. The spike-specific CD4+ TCR repertoire was compared before and after mRNA vaccination in 10 COVID-19 convalescent patients and a handful of infection-naive healthy vaccine recipients.

The library was prepared using PCR. TCR sequencing of DNA from cultured CD4+ T cells used the Oncomine TCR Beta short-read assay at the Johns Hopkins FTIC core. Genomic DNA was extracted from the cultured CD4+ T cells with the QIAamp micro DNA kit. The Oncomine TCR Beta libraries from cultured CD4+ T cells were pooled using unique dual indexes and then sequenced on an Illumina iSeq 100. The paper's processing steps were these. Non-productive sequences were removed, and CDR3s that did not start with C, did not end with F or W, or were shorter than 7 amino acids were discarded. Antigen-specific clonotypes were identified using the MANAFEST web application through comparison of peptide-stimulated wells with reference and other culture wells. For a clone to be called positive, the clone needed an FDR below 0.05, an odds ratio above 5, and a productive frequency above 0.1% in at least two of three replicate wells. Clonotypes that were significantly expanded in both SARS-CoV-2 spike wells and at least one common cold coronavirus spike condition were defined as cross-reactive. Using R version 3.6.1, CDR3 homology was evaluated through Levenshtein distances (stringdist) along with unrooted phylogenetic trees (ape). TCRdb reworked the public reads: Q25 trimming with fastp, MiXCR clone assembly, productive beta chains retained. Each CDR3 protein appears once, grouped with its most common genes and DNA. V and J calls and clone size were set by TCRdb, not the authors. Present in this sample are over 9,000 distinct CDR3 sequences, approximately 42% of which were seen just once. About a fifth of the sample rests with the top ten.

Study-level results and caveats: Of the vaccine-specific clones in convalescent patients, 304 of 307, or nearly all, reacted only to SARS-CoV-2 spike and did not cross-react with common cold coronaviruses. The number of convalescent patients in the study was relatively small, and the study did not examine early timepoints following natural infection. Among convalescent patients, a median roughly 90% of the SARS-CoV-2-reactive clones seen after vaccination appeared only after vaccination, which suggests priming specific to the vaccine. An increase in the median number of SARS-CoV-2-reactive clonotypes from 20 to 25 after infection to roughly 36 after vaccination was observed, but the change was not found to be significant.

This clonotype has a handful of counts. It lacks a known antigen. No base-level quality is on record; no much larger clone is a single base apart. Reading the germline V gene gives CDR1 ENHRY and CDR2 SYGVKD. V is pared back by 0 bases and J by 8 bases, with 7 bases lying between the germline termini. CDR3 length: 12 amino acids, cysteine to phenylalanine. Only the CDR3 DNA stays, 36 bases, in frame from base 1. The treatment or condition label, read with the paper, signifies: roughly ten-day PBMC culture with coronavirus spike peptide pools or control peptides (ViraFEST assay). The ViraFEST assay was used in the study, in which antigen-specific T cells were expanded with peptide pools and expanded clonotypes were subsequently identified by TCR sequencing. The convalescent patients' positive SARS-CoV-2 PCR tests were from March to December 2020, which was before the Alpha, Beta and Delta variants emerged in the United States. PBMCs were cultured at around 2 million per well in IMDM supplemented with around 5% human AB serum and about 9.6 IU/ml IL-2, with about 10 ug/ml peptide pools added. Half of the culture medium was replaced with fresh IL-2-containing medium on days 3 and 7. CD4+ T cells were isolated after roughly 9 days of culture through negative selection using the EasySep CD4+ T cell isolation kit. Ficoll-Paque Plus gradient centrifugation was used to isolate PBMCs from whole blood, and the isolated PBMCs were then either used fresh or cryopreserved at -140C. In general, triplicate wells were set up for every culture condition.

The V and J segments used are TRBV10-3 and TRBJ1-1; the D gene is not confidently resolved. Sample: CD4+ T cells from blood, cultured in vitro. This receptor was taken from a human donor who had recovered from COVID-19. DNA sequence: TGTGCCATCAGTGAGTCGGTTACAGAAGCTTTCTTT. This gives the protein CAISESVTEAFF.